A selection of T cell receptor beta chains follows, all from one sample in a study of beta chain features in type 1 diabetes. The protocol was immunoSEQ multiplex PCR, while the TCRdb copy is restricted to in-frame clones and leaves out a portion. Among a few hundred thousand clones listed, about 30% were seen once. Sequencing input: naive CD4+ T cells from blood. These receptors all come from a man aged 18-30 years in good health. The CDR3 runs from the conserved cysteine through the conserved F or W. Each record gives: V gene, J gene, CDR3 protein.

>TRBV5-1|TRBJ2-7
CASSPLRRENNEQYF
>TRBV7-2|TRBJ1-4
CASSLSQEKLFF
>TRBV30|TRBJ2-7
CAWSVRHEQYF
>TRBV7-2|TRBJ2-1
CASSSRERYNEQFF
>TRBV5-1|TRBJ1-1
CASSLQEGTEAFF
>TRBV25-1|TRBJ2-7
CASSARQGMSVSYEQYF
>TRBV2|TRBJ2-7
CASTSMGRDYEQYF
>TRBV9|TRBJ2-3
CASSASPTDTQYF
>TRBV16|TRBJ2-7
CASRKYRDVEQYF
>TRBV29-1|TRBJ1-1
CSVKGMNTEAFF
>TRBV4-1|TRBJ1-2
CASSHLGQGGGYTF
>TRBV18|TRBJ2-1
CASSPLRSSYNEQFF
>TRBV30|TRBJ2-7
CAWSVAETSGYEQYF
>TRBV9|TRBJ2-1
CASSAPSDRGLLFF
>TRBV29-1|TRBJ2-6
CSVEGVGGANVLTF
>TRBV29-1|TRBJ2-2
CSVGQGNTGELFF
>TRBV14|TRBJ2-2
CASRIGGANTGELFF
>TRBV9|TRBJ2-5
CASSPPGGVYGETQYF
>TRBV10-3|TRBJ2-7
CATSGTGVSYEQYF
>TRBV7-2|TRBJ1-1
CASSIVGLRTEAFF
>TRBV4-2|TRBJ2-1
CASSHRVVPYNEQFF
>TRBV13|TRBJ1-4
CASSFRSTNEKLFF
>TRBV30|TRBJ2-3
CAWTSGSLRTQYF
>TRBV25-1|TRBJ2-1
CASSEYRTSGRGNEQFF
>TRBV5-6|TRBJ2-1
CASSFDRGPYNEQFF
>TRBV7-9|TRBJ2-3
CASSLGATGGRDTDTQYF
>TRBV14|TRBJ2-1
CASSFSFGEQFF
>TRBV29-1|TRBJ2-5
CSVRAGGPIGETQYF